This T cell receptor beta chain was obtained from a study of shared clonotypes between healthy human individuals. Cells designated naive CD8 were CD45RO-negative and were positively selected for CCR7, with terminally differentiated effector memory CD45RA+ cells excluded. The donor population consisted of healthy HIV-negative adults with no recent acute infections or vaccinations. The CDR3 is 16 amino acids. Germline CDR1 is MGHRA and CDR2 is YSYEKL. Deletions cut 1 base from V and 2 bases from J, with 9 bases between. Profiling relied on immunoSEQ multiplex PCR, and the TCRdb table lists in-frame clones only, not all of them. The data hold hundreds of thousands of clones, with around 96% observed a single time.

The material sequenced was naive CD8+ T cells sorted from blood. The source is a woman aged 30 to 39 in good health. V is TRBV4-1 and J is TRBJ2-6, with D perhaps assigned TRBD1 or TRBD2 (5 bases each). This CDR3 reads CASSQGLGAGANVLTF. The DNA for the CDR3 is TGCGCCAGCAGCCAAGGATTGGGGGCTGGGGCCAACGTCCTGACTTTC.